This T cell receptor (beta chain) is drawn from a study of CD8+ T cells in alopecia areata. Study background: Graft recipients were approximately 7-11-week-old female C3H/HeJ mice, and donor skin originated from roughly 6-13-month-old C3H/HeJ mice with spontaneous alopecia.

Findings and caveats of the study: Compared with normal scalp, lesional scalp had higher clonality and more expanded CD8+ clones. When scalp samples are sequenced, resident alphabeta T cells of normal skin are also captured.

On the basis of CD4, CD8alpha, NKG2D, NKG2ACE and other markers, pooled cutaneous lymph node cells were sorted. Germline values: CDR1 NNHDY, CDR2 SYVADS. The CDR3 sequence is 15 residues long. TCR sequencing used cDNA made by reverse transcription of extracted RNA. The method was immunoSEQ multiplex PCR; TCRdb's version includes in-frame clones alone and lacks a portion of them. The profile covers some 18,000 clones, none occurring a single time. At least ten counts were recorded for this clone. Its antigen remains unidentified. The germline and genes are mouse ones. From the germline J gene comes the end of the CDR3, since the read stops 4 residues before it.

This TCR derives from a C3H/HeJ mouse with alopecia areata. Mouse strain MHC haplotype: H2-k. Sequencing was carried out using CD8+ T cells sorted from a lymph node. The gene calls are TRBV13-3 and TRBJ2-7; TRBD2 aligns across 9 bases. The part of the CDR3 DNA that was read is TGTGCCAGCAGTGATGCACTCTGGGGGGGATAT. Translated, it gives CASSDALWGGY. The whole CDR3 protein reads CASSDALWGGYEQYF.